This T cell receptor beta chain was recovered during a study of T cell responses to AZD1222 COVID-19 vaccine. Study results and caveats: Baseline testing showed seropositivity in only six AZD1222 recipients. Donors were mostly white British, more females; clonal diversity possibly underestimated.

The assay was immunoSEQ multiplex PCR, and TCRdb's table has in-frame clones only and misses some. The sample lists about 100,000 clones, 88% occurring once. Details on this clone: Antigen: not known.

The V segment lost 3 bases and the J segment 6 bases; nucleotides outside the gene matches: 3. CDR3 size: 15 residues. CDR1 and CDR2 (germline): ENHRY, SYGVKD. Source: peripheral blood, taken on day 0 of AZD1222 vaccination. The receptor comes from an adult in good health. V gene TRBV10-3 combines with J gene TRBJ1-4; 11 positions agree with TRBD1. CDR3 sequence (DNA): TGTGCCATCAGTGACCCGGGACAGGGGGATGAAAAACTGTTTTTT. Translated, it gives CAISDPGQGDEKLFF.